The rows below give T cell receptor beta chains drawn from one sample of a study of molecular identifiers for immune sequencing clone quantification. TCRdb used MiXCR to reprocess the PCR reads, holding one entry per CDR3 protein. The table includes approximately 35,000 distinct CDR3 sequences, 19% detected once. Source material: naive CD8+ T cells from blood, with Jurkat cell RNA spiked in. The receptors were gathered from a human donor in good health. Some libraries in this study had Jurkat cell RNA spiked in. CDR3s include the opening cysteine and the closing phenylalanine or tryptophan. A D gene is named only where the DNA matches it firmly. Clone size is not always given. Where it is, it says once, few, many or a class for expanded clones.

v_call	d_call	clone_size	j_call	cdr3_aa	cdr3_nt
TRBV27	NA	many	TRBJ2-7	CASSYRAGEWYEQYF	TGTGCCAGCAGTTACAGGGCAGGGGAATGGTACGAGCAGTACTTC
TRBV2	TRBD2	NA	TRBJ2-1	CASSRLAGGLNEQFF	TGTGCCAGCAGTCGACTAGCGGGGGGGCTCAATGAGCAGTTCTTC
TRBV4-3	NA	many	TRBJ2-6	CASSQDFSSGANVLTF	TGCGCCAGCAGCCAAGATTTTTCTTCCGGGGCCAACGTCCTGACTTTC
TRBV30	NA	few	TRBJ2-1	CAWSVGSGVYNEQFF	TGTGCCTGGAGTGTAGGCTCGGGCGTCTACAATGAGCAGTTCTTC
TRBV7-9	NA	many	TRBJ1-1	CASSILTGLETEAFF	TGTGCCAGCAGCATCCTAACAGGGTTAGAAACTGAAGCTTTCTTT
TRBV5-1	NA	many	TRBJ1-1	CASIREPTMNTEAFF	TGCGCCAGCATCCGGGAGCCTACCATGAACACTGAAGCTTTCTTT
TRBV7-2	NA	many	TRBJ1-1	CASSFALLTEAFF	TGTGCCAGCAGCTTCGCCCTCTTGACTGAAGCTTTCTTT
TRBV7-9	NA	few	TRBJ2-1	CASSLVQLGNEQFF	TGTGCCAGCAGCTTGGTACAATTAGGAAATGAGCAGTTCTTC
TRBV20-1	TRBD2	many	TRBJ2-3	CSASSALRERVTDTQYF	TGCAGTGCTAGCTCCGCGTTGCGGGAGCGGGTCACAGATACGCAGTATTTT
TRBV11-2	NA	many	TRBJ2-3	CASSLGVAGAADTQYF	TGTGCCAGCAGCTTGGGGGTAGCCGGGGCGGCAGATACGCAGTATTTT
TRBV7-2	NA	NA	TRBJ2-7	CASRPTTDARYEQYF	TGTGCCAGCAGACCAACTACCGACGCACGCTACGAGCAGTACTTC